This T cell receptor beta chain was captured in a study of cytomegalovirus exposure and HLA in healthy donors. Study observations and caveats: According to a later analysis, TCR clusters from the first cohort tended to co-occur in the 120 or so validation repertoires.

Some clones are missing from TCRdb's copy, which holds only in-frame ones; the method was immunoSEQ multiplex PCR. The data show about 150,000 clones, about 82% seen once. Germline assignment: CDR1 SGHVS and CDR2 FQNEAQ. V was pared by 4 bases and J by 0 bases, with 10 bases of the junction left unmatched. This CDR3 is 19 amino acids long. These donors were members of the 120-subject validation cohort, a group separate from the approximately 670-subject first cohort. Notes on this clone: The antigen is not known.

The TCR sequence derives from a human donor in good health. The specimen was PBMCs. The chain couples TRBV7-8 to TRBJ2-1; 12 nucleotides match TRBD2. CDR3 nucleotide sequence: TGTGCCAGCAGCTCGAGACTAGCGGGGGAACTGAGCTCCTACAATGAGCAGTTCTTC. Its translation: CASSSRLAGELSSYNEQFF.